This is a list of T cell receptor beta chains from one sample in a study of blood T cell repertoires in COVID-19. Data came from immunoSEQ multiplex PCR; TCRdb stores just in-frame clones and leaves some out. The data show about 150,000 clones, about 89% seen once. The sequencing sample was made of peripheral blood. The receptor source for this set is a man aged 50-59 years who had recovered from COVID-19. CDR3s include the opening cysteine and the closing phenylalanine or tryptophan. The D gene is left open where the match is weak. The listing skips clone size in some rows; elsewhere it reads once, few, many or a size class.

V	J	D	size	CDR3	DNA
TRBV7-6	TRBJ2-7	TRBD1	NA	CASSLVPGQGFYEQYF	TGTGCCAGCAGCTTAGTTCCGGGACAGGGATTCTACGAGCAGTACTTC
TRBV10-3	TRBJ2-2	TRBD1	few	CAIQGAAGELFF	TGTGCCATTCAGGGGGCGGCCGGGGAGCTGTTTTTT
TRBV28	TRBJ2-5	TRBD2	NA	CATTNGGEIETQYF	TGTGCCACCACGAACGGGGGGGAAATAGAGACCCAGTACTTC
TRBV9	TRBJ1-1	NA	few	CASSVDSDWEGAFF	TGTGCCAGCAGCGTAGACAGCGACTGGGAGGGAGCTTTCTTT
TRBV10-3	TRBJ2-3	TRBD2	few	CAISESTNGGGKTDTQYF	TGTGCCATCAGTGAGTCGACTAACGGCGGGGGGAAGACAGATACGCAGTATTTT
TRBV5-4	TRBJ2-5	TRBD2	NA	CASSPQTLAGGQGTQYF	TGTGCCAGCAGCCCACAAACCCTAGCGGGGGGGCAAGGGACCCAGTACTTC
TRBV19	TRBJ1-5	NA	NA	CASSDTGYSNQPQHF	TGTGCCAGTAGTGACACAGGGTATAGCAATCAGCCCCAGCATTTT
TRBV19	TRBJ1-1	TRBD1	once	CASSRQGANTEAFF	TGTGCCAGTTCAAGACAGGGAGCGAACACTGAAGCTTTCTTT
TRBV7-2	TRBJ2-2	TRBD2	NA	CASSLRLAGGPDTGELFF	TGTGCCAGCAGCTTAAGGCTAGCGGGGGGGCCAGACACCGGGGAGCTGTTTTTT
TRBV27	TRBJ1-2	TRBD1	NA	CASSPSLWTGNNYGYTF	TGTGCCAGCAGTCCTTCCCTCTGGACAGGGAATAACTATGGCTACACCTTC
TRBV4-3	TRBJ2-3	TRBD2	NA	CASSQGGLYTDTQYF	TGCGCCAGCAGCCAAGGGGGACTATACACAGATACGCAGTATTTT
TRBV9	TRBJ1-3	NA	NA	CASSADTGNTIYF	TGTGCCAGCAGCGCCGACACTGGAAACACCATATATTTT
TRBV19	TRBJ1-4	NA	NA	CASSIQGSTNEKLFF	TGTGCCAGTAGTATACAGGGCTCTACTAATGAAAAACTGTTTTTT
TRBV2	TRBJ2-7	NA	NA	CASSEATGAYEQYF	TGTGCCAGCAGTGAAGCGACAGGTGCCTACGAGCAGTACTTC
TRBV7-9	TRBJ2-1	NA	NA	CASSLGEGASNEQFF	TGTGCCAGCAGCTTAGGAGAAGGGGCCTCCAATGAGCAGTTCTTC
TRBV6-4	TRBJ2-2	TRBD2	once	CASSDSWGGTGELFF	TGTGCCAGCAGTGACAGCTGGGGGGGCACCGGGGAGCTGTTTTTT
TRBV3-1/TRBV3-2	TRBJ1-2	NA	NA	CASSPLGRNYGYTF	TGTGCCAGCAGCCCACTGGGCCGGAACTATGGCTACACCTTC
TRBV5-6	TRBJ2-1	TRBD1	NA	CASSADRGTGYNEQFF	TGTGCCAGCAGCGCGGACAGGGGAACAGGATACAATGAGCAGTTCTTC
TRBV9	TRBJ2-7	NA	NA	CASSGLGDPSYEQYF	TGTGCCAGCAGCGGACTAGGGGACCCCTCCTACGAGCAGTACTTC
TRBV10-1	TRBJ1-3	NA	few	CASSETRGSNTIYF	TGCGCCAGCAGTGAGACAAGGGGGAGCAACACCATATATTTT
TRBV6-1	TRBJ2-3	TRBD2	once	CASSARTSGWITDTQYF	TGTGCCAGCAGTGCCCGGACTAGCGGGTGGATCACAGATACGCAGTATTTT
TRBV5-4	TRBJ1-6	TRBD1	NA	CAVDRGDNSPLHF	TGTGCGGTCGACAGGGGGGATAATTCACCCCTCCACTTT
TRBV6-2/TRBV6-3	TRBJ1-6	NA	NA	CASSSPHQGTNSPLHF	TGTGCCAGCAGTTCCCCGCATCAGGGGACCAATTCACCCCTCCACTTT
TRBV5-5	TRBJ2-7	TRBD2	NA	CASSSIAGGYEQYF	TGTGCCAGCAGCTCGATAGCGGGGGGCTACGAGCAGTACTTC
TRBV7-8	TRBJ2-2	TRBD2	NA	CASSLAFFGGAGELFF	TGTGCCAGCAGCTTAGCTTTTTTTGGGGGGGCCGGGGAGCTGTTTTTT
TRBV4-3	TRBJ2-3	TRBD1	NA	CASSPVDRGLADTQYF	TGCGCCAGCAGCCCCGTTGACAGGGGGCTTGCAGATACGCAGTATTTT
TRBV6-1	TRBJ1-6	TRBD1	NA	CASSEGQGNSPLHF	TGTGCCAGCAGCGAAGGACAGGGAAATTCACCCCTCCACTTT
TRBV7-3	TRBJ1-2	TRBD1	NA	CASSLYAGTGGGGGYTF	TGTGCCAGCAGCTTATACGCCGGCACAGGGGGCGGAGGTGGCTACACCTTC
TRBV5-1	TRBJ2-1	NA	NA	CASSLGDSSYNEQFF	TGCGCCAGCAGCTTGGGTGACAGTTCCTACAATGAGCAGTTCTTC
TRBV6-6	TRBJ1-4	NA	NA	CASSWGGRRGNEKLFF	TGTGCCAGCAGTTGGGGGGGGCGGCGGGGTAATGAAAAACTGTTTTTT
TRBV5-6	TRBJ1-1	NA	NA	CASSLGGAAEAFF	TGTGCCAGCAGCTTGGGGGGAGCAGCTGAAGCTTTCTTT
TRBV9	TRBJ2-3	TRBD2	NA	CASSPRLAGGHGTDTQYF	TGTGCCAGCAGCCCTAGACTAGCGGGGGGGCACGGCACAGATACGCAGTATTTT
TRBV5-4	TRBJ2-2	TRBD1	NA	CASSFADRGNTGELFF	TGTGCCAGCAGCTTCGCCGACAGGGGCAACACCGGGGAGCTGTTTTTT
TRBV10-1	TRBJ1-6	TRBD1	NA	CASRKVVAGTGDANSPLHF	TGCGCCAGCAGAAAAGTGGTAGCCGGGACAGGGGACGCGAATTCACCCCTCCACTTT
TRBV6-2/TRBV6-3	TRBJ2-2	TRBD2	NA	CASSYSSGGEDTGELFF	TGTGCCAGCAGTTACAGTAGCGGGGGAGAAGACACCGGGGAGCTGTTTTTT
TRBV19	TRBJ2-6	NA	NA	CASREQSSGANVLTF	TGTGCCAGTAGAGAACAGAGCTCTGGGGCCAACGTCCTGACTTTC
TRBV2	TRBJ2-7	TRBD1	NA	CASSVDRGPSYEQYF	TGTGCCAGCAGTGTTGACAGGGGGCCCTCCTACGAGCAGTACTTC
TRBV5-6	TRBJ1-5	NA	NA	CASSRLRDIPYSNQPQHF	TGTGCCAGCAGCAGACTCCGGGACATCCCTTATAGCAATCAGCCCCAGCATTTT
TRBV12-5	TRBJ2-5	TRBD2	NA	CASGILSGGKETQYF	TGTGCTAGTGGTATCCTTAGCGGGGGGAAAGAGACCCAGTACTTC
TRBV9	TRBJ2-3	TRBD1	NA	CASSARDRVTDTQYF	TGTGCCAGCAGCGCACGGGACAGGGTCACAGATACGCAGTATTTT
TRBV5-4	TRBJ2-1	TRBD1	NA	CASSFFPGTGIVDEQFF	TGTGCCAGCAGCTTTTTCCCCGGGACAGGGATTGTAGATGAGCAGTTCTTC